A single sample gave rise to the 13 T cell receptor beta chains below, sequenced in a study of control samples from healthy donors and cancer patients. Repertoires were generated with immunoSEQ multiplex PCR, while TCRdb's copy carries only in-frame clones and drops some. Of 170,000 or so clones in the sample, 91% were seen once. The sequenced material came from blood. These receptors originate from a woman aged 40-49 years in good health.

The rearrangement joins TRBV21-1 to TRBJ1-5; the table gives TRBD1 as D, unverified against the DNA. TRBV21-1 is flagged as a pseudogene. The CDR3 loop spans 11 amino acids. The CDR3 DNA follows: TGTGCCAGCAGCCCTGGGCGGCCCCAGCATTTT. Its protein product is CASSPGRPQHF.

This rearrangement joins TRBV3-1 (or the pseudogene TRBV3-2) to TRBJ2-3, with D maybe TRBD2 (6 bases). Trimming shortened V by 8 bases and J by 7 bases, and 19 bases separated the two germline ends. Germline V gene sequence: CDR1 LGHDT, CDR2 YNNKEL (reference sequence). The CDR3 is 14 residues long. CDR3 nucleotides: TGTGCCAGCGGAGGGGACGGTACACGTAATACGCAGTATTTT. It encodes CASGGDGTRNTQYF.

The chain recombines TRBV5-1 with TRBJ2-2; D is tentatively TRBD1 or TRBD2 (5 bases each). With 4 bases removed from V and 3 bases from J, the gap between germline ends came to 16 bases. The CDR3 sequence is 16 residues long. Germline CDR1 and CDR2: SGHRS and YFSETQ. In nucleotides, the CDR3 is TGCGCCAGCAGCCACCGGGACCCCAGGGACACCGGGGAGCTGTTTTTT. Translating it yields CASSHRDPRDTGELFF.

The DNA of the CDR3 is TGTGCCAGCTTTTCCTCAGGAGCCGCTAACTATGGCTACACCTTC. Its translation is CASFSSGAANYGYTF. The chain carries TRBV6-5 and TRBJ1-2; D is unclear. The CDR3 is made up of 15 amino acids. Germline V lookup: CDR1 MNHEY, CDR2 SVGAGI. V was cut by 8 bases and J by 0 bases, with 16 bases left in between.

The chain recombines TRBV7-9 with TRBJ1-1; tentatively, D is TRBD1 (5 bases). The V gene's germline CDR1 is SEHNR and CDR2 FQNEAQ (reference sequence). The CDR3 spans 14 residues. Deletions cut 4 bases from V and 0 bases from J, with 9 bases between. The CDR3 sequence is CASSSGTVNTEAFF. In DNA form, the CDR3 reads TGTGCCAGCAGCTCCGGGACGGTGAACACTGAAGCTTTCTTT.

V and J are TRBV5-4 and TRBJ1-3; D unresolved. In germline, CDR1 is SGHNT, CDR2 YYREEE (reference sequence). The CDR3 has 11 amino acids. V gave up 4 bases and J gave up 7 bases, with 6 bases separating them. The CDR3 spells CASSLENTIYF. CDR3 coding DNA: TGTGCCAGCAGCCTGGAGAACACCATATATTTT. The complete variable domain, with remaining parts taken from reference TRBV5-4 and TRBJ1-3, reads ETGVTQSPTHLIKTRGQQVTLRCSSQSGHNTVSWYQQALGQGPQFIFQYYREEENGRGNFPPRFSGLQFPNYSSELNVNALELDDSALYLCASSLENTIYFGEGSWLTVV.

J is TRBJ2-7 and V is TRBV11-2; 7 nucleotides align to TRBD1. This CDR3 spans 14 amino acids. CDR1 is SGHAT, CDR2 FQNNGV, per germline. Losses at the gene ends were 8 bases for V and 6 bases for J; bases not matched to a gene: 13. CDR3 in amino acids: CASRPPTGSFEQYF. Here the CDR3 DNA reads TGTGCCAGCCGCCCCCCGACAGGGTCATTCGAGCAGTACTTC.

The V call is TRBV11-2, the J call TRBJ2-5; no reliable D call. The V end was cut by 3 bases, the J end by 5 bases, with 7 bases between. Germline V gives CDR1 SGHAT, CDR2 FQNNGV. The CDR3 runs 12 residues. This CDR3 is CASSLNQETQYF. In nucleotides, the CDR3 is TGTGCCAGCAGCTTGAATCAGGAGACCCAGTACTTC.

This chain connects TRBV15 to TRBJ2-7, with D unclear. The CDR3 is 16 amino acids. The V end was cut by 1 base, the J end by 2 bases, with 15 bases between. Germline CDR1 reads LNHNV; CDR2 reads YYDKDF (reference sequence). In nucleotides, the CDR3 is TGTGCCACCAGCAGAGGCGGCCAGTTCCCCCCCTACGAGCAGTACTTC. Translation gives CATSRGGQFPPYEQYF. Full variable domain (outside the CDR3, taken from reference TRBV15 and TRBJ2-7): DAMVIQNPRYQVTQFGKPVTLSCSQTLNHNVMYWYQQKSSQAPKLLFHYYDKDFNNEADTPDNFQSRRPNTSFCFLDIRSPGLGDTAMYLCATSRGGQFPPYEQYFGPGTRLTVT.

The V gene is TRBV18, the J gene TRBJ2-5; D assignment may be TRBD1 or TRBD2 (5 bases each). Germline-derived CDR1 and CDR2 are KGHSH and LQKENI. This CDR3 spans 15 amino acids. V was clipped by 3 bases and J by 5 bases, with 16 bases between them. CDR3 in amino acids: CASSPREGPGETQYF. DNA of the CDR3: TGTGCCAGCTCACCGCGCGAGGGGCCCGGGGAGACCCAGTACTTC.

CDR3: CASSTPGGADYGYTF. The DNA for the CDR3 is TGTGCCAGTAGTACCCCCGGGGGGGCGGACTATGGCTACACCTTC. The V gene is TRBV19, the J gene TRBJ1-2; D may be TRBD1 (6 bases). The germline CDR1 and CDR2 sequences are LNHDA and SQIVND (reference sequence). V lost 4 bases and J lost 3, with 15 bases in between. This CDR3 contains 15 residues.

The chain employs TRBV12-5 and TRBJ2-6; D gene unclear. In germline, CDR1 is LGHNT, CDR2 FRNRAP. V was pared by 6 bases and J by 4 bases, with 7 bases between. The CDR3 consists of 13 residues. The CDR3 sequence is CASGPFGANVLTF. CDR3 coding DNA: TGTGCTAGTGGCCCCTTCGGGGCCAACGTCCTGACTTTC.

The J gene is TRBJ1-6, the V gene TRBV5-1; D not resolved. Trimming took off 4 bases at V and 0 bases at J, with 14 bases between the two ends. Per germline, CDR1 SGHRS and CDR2 YFSETQ. The CDR3 covers 17 residues. The chain's CDR3 is CASSRTRLGSYNSPLHF. The CDR3, as DNA: TGCGCCAGCAGCAGGACCCGCCTGGGCTCCTATAATTCACCCCTCCACTTT.